These 9 T cell receptor beta chains originate from one sample sequenced in a study of cytomegalovirus exposure and HLA in healthy donors. The PCR contained 60 Vbeta and 13 Jbeta primers. The protocol was immunoSEQ multiplex PCR, while the TCRdb copy is restricted to in-frame clones and leaves out a portion. Of 150,000 to 200,000 clones listed, 55% to 65% are singletons. Specimen: PBMCs. The receptors derive from a middle-aged man in good health and CMV-seronegative.

This clone was observed a handful of times. The chain is built from TRBV25-1 and TRBJ1-5, with D perhaps matching TRBD1 (6 bases). Trimming took 2 bases from V and 2 from J, leaving 13 bases between them. The CDR3 covers 16 residues. The germline CDR1 and CDR2 sequences are MGHDK and SYGVNS. This chain's CDR3 is CASSEPGGQGNQPQHF. The CDR3 nucleotides read TGTGCCAGCAGTGAACCGGGGGGCCAGGGCAATCAGCCCCAGCATTTT.

This chain connects TRBV28 to TRBJ2-3; TRBD2 agrees at 12 bases. V was clipped by 6 bases and J by 1 base; unmatched bases: 8. The CDR3 has 17 amino acids. The germline V gene has CDR1 MDHEN and CDR2 SYDVKM. The CDR3 region has the DNA TGTGCCAGCAGCCATACTAGCGGGGGGCCAGGCACAGATACGCAGTATTTT. It specifies CASSHTSGGPGTDTQYF. The entire variable domain, with the rest obtained from reference TRBV28 and TRBJ2-3, is as follows: DVKVTQSSRYLVKRTGEKVFLECVQDMDHENMFWYRQDPGLGLRLIYFSYDVKMKEKGDIPEGYSVSREKKERFSLILESASTNQTSMYLCASSHTSGGPGTDTQYFGPGTRLTVL.

The genes are TRBV6-5 and TRBJ2-3; D uncertain. The CDR3 has 16 residues. Between the trimmed V and J ends, which lost 0 bases and 0 bases, there was a span of 10 bases. CDR1 and CDR2 (germline): MNHEY, SVGAGI. CDR3 region: CASSYSSSGSTDTQYF. CDR3 DNA: TGTGCCAGCAGTTACTCGAGCTCAGGTAGCACAGATACGCAGTATTTT.

The chain links TRBV28 to TRBJ1-1, with TRBD1 as a possible D gene (5 bases). CDR3 length equals 14 residues. Trimming took 2 bases from V and 11 from J, leaving 18 bases between them. From germline, CDR1 is MDHEN and CDR2 SYDVKM. Here the CDR3 reads CASSLKGAALPAFF. In nucleotides, the CDR3 is TGTGCCAGCAGTTTAAAAGGGGCCGCCCTGCCCGCTTTCTTT.

V is TRBV18 and J is TRBJ1-1, with D possibly TRBD1 on 6 matching bases. This CDR3 has 14 amino acids. V was pared by 5 bases and J by 1 base, with 11 bases between. Germline CDR1 and CDR2: KGHSH and LQKENI. CDR3 residues: CASSFLGQNTEAFF. DNA for the CDR3: TGTGCCAGCTCATTTCTGGGACAGAACACTGAAGCTTTCTTT.

This chain links TRBV6-1 with TRBJ1-6; TRBD1 might be the D (6 bases). V dropped 0 bases and J dropped 4 bases, with 22 bases sitting between them. CDR1 and CDR2 (germline): MNHNS, SASEGT. This CDR3 contains 20 residues. The CDR3 region is CASSEAGGGSAPIYNSPLHF. In DNA form, the CDR3 reads TGTGCCAGCAGTGAAGCCGGGGGGGGCTCAGCCCCAATTTATAATTCACCCCTCCACTTT.

A few counts support this clone. This chain joins TRBV6-1 and TRBJ2-7; the match to TRBD2 covers 12 bases. The germline gives CDR1 MNHNS, CDR2 SASEGT. The V and J ends lost 7 bases and 4 bases, in that order; junction bases with no gene match: 5. This CDR3 is built from 14 residues. CDR3: CASTGLAGKYEQYF. CDR3 nucleotides: TGTGCCAGCACTGGACTAGCGGGGAAATACGAGCAGTACTTC.

In its sample, this clone was seen a few times. This chain links TRBV11-1 with TRBJ2-2; 11 bases are shared with TRBD2. J was trimmed by 5 bases and V by 4 bases; bases with no gene match: 6. From germline, CDR1 is SGHAT and CDR2 FQDESV (reference sequence). The CDR3 runs 16 residues. The DNA for the CDR3 is TGTGCCAGCAGCTCCCAGGGGACTAGCGGAACCGGGGAGCTGTTTTTT. Translating gives CASSSQGTSGTGELFF.

The chain couples TRBV5-1 to TRBJ2-5; TRBD1 matches 10 bases. Germline trimming cut 4 bases from V and 2 bases from J; bases unmatched to any gene: 5. From germline, CDR1 is SGHRS and CDR2 YFSETQ. The CDR3 length is 15 residues. This CDR3 reads CASSQQDRGQETQYF. Here the CDR3 DNA reads TGCGCCAGCAGCCAGCAGGACAGGGGGCAAGAGACCCAGTACTTC. Full variable domain (rest looked up from reference TRBV5-1 and TRBJ2-5): KAGVTQTPRYLIKTRGQQVTLSCSPISGHRSVSWYQQTPGQGLQFLFEYFSETQRNKGNFPGRFSGRQFSNSRSEMNVSTLELGDSALYLCASSQQDRGQETQYFGPGTRLLVL.